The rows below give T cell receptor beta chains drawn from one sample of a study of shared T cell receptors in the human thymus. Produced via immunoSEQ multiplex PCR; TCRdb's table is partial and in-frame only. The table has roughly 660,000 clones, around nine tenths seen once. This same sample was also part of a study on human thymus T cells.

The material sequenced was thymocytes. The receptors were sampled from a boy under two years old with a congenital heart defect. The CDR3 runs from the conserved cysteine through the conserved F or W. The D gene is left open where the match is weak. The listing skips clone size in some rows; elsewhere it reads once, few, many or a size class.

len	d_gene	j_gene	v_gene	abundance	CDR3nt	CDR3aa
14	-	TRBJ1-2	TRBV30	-	TGTGCCTGGAGGAAGCCACGGAGTAACTATGGCTACACCTTC	CAWRKPRSNYGYTF
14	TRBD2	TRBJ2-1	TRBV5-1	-	TGCGCCAGCTCGGTCGGGGGGGCCTACAATGAGCAGTTCTTC	CASSVGGAYNEQFF
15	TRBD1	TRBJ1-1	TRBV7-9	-	TGTGCCAGCAGCTCGCCCCAGGGGGATAGGACTGAAGCTTTCTTT	CASSSPQGDRTEAFF
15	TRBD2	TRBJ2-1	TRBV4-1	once	TGCGCCAGCAGCCAACGACTAGCGGAGGCTACTGAGCAGTTCTTC	CASSQRLAEATEQFF
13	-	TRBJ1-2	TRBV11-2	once	TGTGCCAGCAGCAGGGGACTGTACTATGGCTACACCTTC	CASSRGLYYGYTF
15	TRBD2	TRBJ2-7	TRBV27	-	TGTGCCAGCAGCCATGCCACTAGCGGGCCGTACGAGCAGTACTTC	CASSHATSGPYEQYF
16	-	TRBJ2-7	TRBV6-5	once	TGTGCCAGCAGTTACTCGACAGGATCTAATCTCTACGAGCAGTACTTC	CASSYSTGSNLYEQYF
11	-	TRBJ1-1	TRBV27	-	TGTGCCAGCAGGGGAGGCACTGAAGCTTTCTTT	CASRGGTEAFF
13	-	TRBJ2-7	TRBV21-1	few	TGTGCCAGCAGCAAACTAGCGAGAAGCGAGCAGTACTTC	CASSKLARSEQYF
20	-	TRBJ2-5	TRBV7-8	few	TGTGCCAGCAGCTTAGGAAGGGGCATGGCAGGCCGTTTGGATGAGGAGACCCAGTACTTC	CASSLGRGMAGRLDEETQYF
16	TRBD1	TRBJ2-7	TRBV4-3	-	TGCGCCAGCAGCCAAGTTTTCCGAGACAGGGGATACGAGCAGTACTTC	CASSQVFRDRGYEQYF
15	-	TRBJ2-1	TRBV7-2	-	TGTGCCAGCAGCTCTCCCAGAGGATCCTACAATGAGCAGTTCTTC	CASSSPRGSYNEQFF
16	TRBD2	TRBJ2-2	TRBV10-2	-	TGCGCCAGCAGTGATCTAGCGGGAAGGAACACCGGGGAGCTGTTTTTT	CASSDLAGRNTGELFF
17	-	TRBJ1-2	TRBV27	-	TGTGCCAGCAGTTCAAAGTTCAGCGGGGGGGTTCACTATGGCTACACCTTC	CASSSKFSGGVHYGYTF
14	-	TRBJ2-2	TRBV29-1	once	TGCAGCGTTGGGGGAGTCAGGCGCACCGGGGAGCTGTTTTTT	CSVGGVRRTGELFF
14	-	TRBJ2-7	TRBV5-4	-	TGTGCCAGCAGCCATAAGACAGGTGCCTACGAGCAGTACTTC	CASSHKTGAYEQYF
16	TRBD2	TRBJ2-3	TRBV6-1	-	TGTGCCAGCAGTGAAGGGGCTAGCGGGAGTAGGGATACGCAGTATTTT	CASSEGASGSRDTQYF
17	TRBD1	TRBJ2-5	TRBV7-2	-	TGTGCCAGCAGCTTATTTATACTGGACAGGGGGCCAGAGACCCAGTACTTC	CASSLFILDRGPETQYF
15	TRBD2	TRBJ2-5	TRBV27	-	TGTGCCAGCAGCCCCAAGCGGGAGGGCGGGGAGACCCAGTACTTC	CASSPKREGGETQYF
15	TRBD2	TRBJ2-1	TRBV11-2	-	TGTGCCAGCAGCCCTAGACTAGCCGGGGGCAATGAGCAGTTCTTC	CASSPRLAGGNEQFF
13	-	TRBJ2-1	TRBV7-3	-	TGTGCCAGCAGCTTGGCCCCGAACAATGAGCAGTTCTTC	CASSLAPNNEQFF
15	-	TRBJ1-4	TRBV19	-	TGTGCCAGTAGTACCGGGACACCGGAGGATGAAAAACTGTTTTTT	CASSTGTPEDEKLFF
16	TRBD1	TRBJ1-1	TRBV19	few	TGTGCCAGTAGGGGCCGGGACAGGGTGTCGGACACTGAAGCTTTCTTT	CASRGRDRVSDTEAFF
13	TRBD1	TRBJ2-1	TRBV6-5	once	TGTGCCAGCGTAAGACAGGGGGCGAATGAGCAGTTCTTC	CASVRQGANEQFF
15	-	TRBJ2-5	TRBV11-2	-	TGTGCCAGCAGTCTCAGGGCCATTCAAGAAGAGACCCAGTACTTC	CASSLRAIQEETQYF